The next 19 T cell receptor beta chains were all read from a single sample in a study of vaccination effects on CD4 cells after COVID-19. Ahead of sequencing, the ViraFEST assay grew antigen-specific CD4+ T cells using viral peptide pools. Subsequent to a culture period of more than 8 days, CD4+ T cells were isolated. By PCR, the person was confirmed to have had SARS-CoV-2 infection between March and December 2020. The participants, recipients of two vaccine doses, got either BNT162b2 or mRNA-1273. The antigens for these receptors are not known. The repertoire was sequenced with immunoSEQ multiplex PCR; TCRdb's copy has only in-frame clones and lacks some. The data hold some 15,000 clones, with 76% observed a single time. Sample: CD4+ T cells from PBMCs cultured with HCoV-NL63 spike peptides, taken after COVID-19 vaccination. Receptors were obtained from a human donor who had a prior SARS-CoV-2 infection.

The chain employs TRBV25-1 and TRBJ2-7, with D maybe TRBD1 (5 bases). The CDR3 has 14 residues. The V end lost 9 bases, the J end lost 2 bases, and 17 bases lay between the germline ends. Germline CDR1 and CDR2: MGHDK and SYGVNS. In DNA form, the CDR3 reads TGTGCCAGTGTCGGAACCAGGGTCCCCTACGAGCAGTACTTC. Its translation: CASVGTRVPYEQYF.

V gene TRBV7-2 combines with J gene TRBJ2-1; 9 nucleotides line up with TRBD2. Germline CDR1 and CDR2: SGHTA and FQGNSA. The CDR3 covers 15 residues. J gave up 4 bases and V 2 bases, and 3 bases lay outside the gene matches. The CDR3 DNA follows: TGTGCCAGCAGCTTATCGCTAGCGGGGTACAATGAGCAGTTCTTC. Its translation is CASSLSLAGYNEQFF.

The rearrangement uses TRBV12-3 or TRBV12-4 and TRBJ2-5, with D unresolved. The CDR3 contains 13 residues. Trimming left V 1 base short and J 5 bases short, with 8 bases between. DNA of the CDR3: TGTGCCAGCAGTTTAGTAACGCAGGAGACCCAGTACTTC. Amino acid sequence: CASSLVTQETQYF.

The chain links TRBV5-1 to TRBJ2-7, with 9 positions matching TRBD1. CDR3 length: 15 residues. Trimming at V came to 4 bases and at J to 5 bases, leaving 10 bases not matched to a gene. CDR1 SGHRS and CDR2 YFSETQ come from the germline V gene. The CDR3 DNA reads TGCGCCAGCAGCCAAGGGGACAGGGTCGTGAACGAGCAGTACTTC. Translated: CASSQGDRVVNEQYF.

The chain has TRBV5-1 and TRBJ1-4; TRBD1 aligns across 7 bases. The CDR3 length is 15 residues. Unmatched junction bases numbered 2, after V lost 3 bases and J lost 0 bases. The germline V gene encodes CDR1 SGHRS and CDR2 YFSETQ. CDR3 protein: CASSSQGATNEKLFF. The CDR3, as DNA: TGCGCCAGCAGCTCGCAGGGGGCAACTAATGAAAAACTGTTTTTT.

CDR3 sequence: CASSLGGWGETQYF. Here the CDR3 DNA reads TGTGCCAGCAGCTTAGGAGGGTGGGGAGAGACCCAGTACTTC. The chain combines TRBV11-3 with TRBJ2-5; D perhaps matches TRBD2 (5 bases). V was shortened by 1 base and J by 4 bases, with 10 bases between the two germline ends. Germline CDR1 SGHNT, CDR2 YENEEA. This CDR3 is 14 amino acids long.

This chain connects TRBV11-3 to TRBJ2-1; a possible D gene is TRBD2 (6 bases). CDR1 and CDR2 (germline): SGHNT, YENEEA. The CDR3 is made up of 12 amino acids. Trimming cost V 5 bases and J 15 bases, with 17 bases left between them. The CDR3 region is CASSQTSSGPFF. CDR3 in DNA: TGTGCCAGCAGCCAGACTAGTTCTGGTCCGTTCTTC.

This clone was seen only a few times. The CDR3 coding sequence is TGTGCCAGTAGTACGGGTTCTAGCGGGAGGCCCTCCTACGAGCAGTACTTC. Amino acid sequence: CASSTGSSGRPSYEQYF. The gene calls are TRBV19 and TRBJ2-7; TRBD2 matches at 11 bases. The CDR3 covers 17 residues. In germline, CDR1 is LNHDA, CDR2 SQIVND (reference sequence). Germline trimming cut 4 bases from V and 0 bases from J; bases unmatched to any gene: 8.

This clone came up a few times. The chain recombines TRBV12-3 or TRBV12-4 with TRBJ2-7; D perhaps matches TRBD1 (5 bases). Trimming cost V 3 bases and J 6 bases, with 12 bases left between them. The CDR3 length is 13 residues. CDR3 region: CASSFAAQGEQYF. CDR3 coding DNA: TGTGCCAGCAGTTTTGCCGCGCAGGGCGAGCAGTACTTC.

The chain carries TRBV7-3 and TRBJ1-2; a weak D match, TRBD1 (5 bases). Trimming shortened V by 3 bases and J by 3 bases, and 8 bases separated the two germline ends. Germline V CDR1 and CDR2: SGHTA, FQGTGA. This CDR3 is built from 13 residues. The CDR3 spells CASSFGGDYGYTF. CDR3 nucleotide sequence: TGTGCCAGCAGCTTCGGGGGTGACTATGGCTACACCTTC. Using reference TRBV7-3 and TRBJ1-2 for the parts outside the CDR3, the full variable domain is GAGVSQTPSNKVTEKGKYVELRCDPISGHTALYWYRQSLGQGPEFLIYFQGTGAADDSGLPNDRFFAVRPEGSVSTLKIQRTERGDSAVYLCASSFGGDYGYTFGSGTRLTVV.

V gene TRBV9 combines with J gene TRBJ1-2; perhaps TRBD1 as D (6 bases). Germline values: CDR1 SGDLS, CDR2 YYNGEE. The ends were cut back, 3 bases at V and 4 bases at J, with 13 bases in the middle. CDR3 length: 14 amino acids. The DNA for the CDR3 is TGTGCCAGCAGCGCCCACAGGGTCGGCTATGGCTACACCTTC. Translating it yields CASSAHRVGYGYTF.

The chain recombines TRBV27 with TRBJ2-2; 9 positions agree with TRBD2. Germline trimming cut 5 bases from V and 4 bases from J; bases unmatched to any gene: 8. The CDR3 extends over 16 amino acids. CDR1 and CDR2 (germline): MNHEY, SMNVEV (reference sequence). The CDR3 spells CASSRPGLASTGELFF. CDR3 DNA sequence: TGTGCCAGCAGTCGCCCCGGACTAGCGAGCACCGGGGAGCTGTTTTTT.

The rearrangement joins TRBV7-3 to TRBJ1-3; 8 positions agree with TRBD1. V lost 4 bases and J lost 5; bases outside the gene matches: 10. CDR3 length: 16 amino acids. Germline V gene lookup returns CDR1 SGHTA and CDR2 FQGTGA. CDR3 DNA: TGTGCCAGCAGCTCCCAAGGACAGGGCCGAAGAAACACCATATATTTT. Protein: CASSSQGQGRRNTIYF.

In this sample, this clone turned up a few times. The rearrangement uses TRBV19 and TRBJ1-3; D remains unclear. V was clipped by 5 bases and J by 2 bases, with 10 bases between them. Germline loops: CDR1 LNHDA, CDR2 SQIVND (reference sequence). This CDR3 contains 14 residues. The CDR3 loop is CASSVRGAGNTIYF. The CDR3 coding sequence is TGTGCCAGTAGTGTCCGGGGAGCTGGAAACACCATATATTTT.

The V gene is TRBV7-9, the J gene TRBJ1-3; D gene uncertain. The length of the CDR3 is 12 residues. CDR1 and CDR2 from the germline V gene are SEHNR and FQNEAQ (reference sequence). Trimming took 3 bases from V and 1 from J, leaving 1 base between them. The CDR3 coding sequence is TGTGCCAGCAGCTTGTCTGGAAACACCATATATTTT. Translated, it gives CASSLSGNTIYF.

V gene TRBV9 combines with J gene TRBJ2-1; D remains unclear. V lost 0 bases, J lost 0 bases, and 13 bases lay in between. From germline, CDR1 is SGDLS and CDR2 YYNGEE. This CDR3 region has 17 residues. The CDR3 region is CASSVVAGSYSYNEQFF. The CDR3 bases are TGTGCCAGCAGCGTAGTCGCCGGTTCTTACTCCTACAATGAGCAGTTCTTC. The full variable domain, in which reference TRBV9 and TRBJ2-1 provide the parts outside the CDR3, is DSGVTQTPKHLITATGQRVTLRCSPRSGDLSVYWYQQSLDQGLQFLIQYYNGEERAKGNILERFSAQQFPDLHSELNLSSLELGDSALYFCASSVVAGSYSYNEQFFGPGTRLTVL.

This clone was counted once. The CDR3 loop is CASSEGGYYGYTF. In nucleotides, the CDR3 is TGTGCCAGCAGTGAGGGGGGCTACTATGGCTACACCTTC. V and J are TRBV6-1 and TRBJ1-2, with a possible D match to TRBD1 (6 bases). Trimming took 3 bases from V and 3 from J, leaving 8 bases between them. Germline CDR1 reads MNHNS; CDR2 reads SASEGT. The CDR3 sequence is 13 residues long.

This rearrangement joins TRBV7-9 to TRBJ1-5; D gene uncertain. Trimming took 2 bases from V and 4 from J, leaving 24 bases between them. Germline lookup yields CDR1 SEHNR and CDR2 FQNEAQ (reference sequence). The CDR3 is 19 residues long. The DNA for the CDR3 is TGTGCCAGCAGCTTAATCCGGCCCTCCGGCCCACTATCAAATCAGCCCCAGCATTTT. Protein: CASSLIRPSGPLSNQPQHF.

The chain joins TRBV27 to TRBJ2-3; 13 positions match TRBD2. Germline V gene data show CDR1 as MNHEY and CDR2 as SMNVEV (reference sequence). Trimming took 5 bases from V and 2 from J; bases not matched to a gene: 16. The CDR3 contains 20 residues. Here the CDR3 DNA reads TGTGCCAGCAGTCGGGGACTAGCGGGATCATCGAGGGACCCCACAGATACGCAGTATTTT. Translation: CASSRGLAGSSRDPTDTQYF.